This T cell receptor beta chain was sequenced for a study of T cells in Graves' hyperthyroidism and ophthalmopathy. There are a few counts of this clonotype. This CDR3 contains 13 residues. Trimming cost V 8 bases and J 0 bases, with 11 bases left between them. Germline V gene data show CDR1 as LNHDA and CDR2 as SQIVND (reference sequence). Researchers took RNA transcripts and amplified the TCR beta CDR3 regions from them. Initially, a first-round RT-PCR of the TCR CDR3 employed the HTBI primer set. TCRdb used MiXCR to reprocess the multiplex PCR reads, holding one entry per CDR3 protein. The sample lists 200,000 to 300,000 distinct CDR3 sequences, over 15% occurring once.

The gene calls are TRBV19 and TRBJ2-7; D remains ambiguous. Sample: blood. The sequence derives from a woman under 30 with Graves' ophthalmopathy. The CDR3 is CASSIAFSYEQYF. The CDR3 coding sequence is TGTGCCAGTTCTATAGCCTTCTCCTACGAGCAGTACTTC.